Below, 7 T cell receptor beta chains from the same sample are listed, as sequenced in a study of CD8 T cells in ankylosing spondylitis. TCRdb independently ran MiXCR on the 5' RACE reads; one entry per CDR3 protein. The sample consists of about 340,000 distinct CDR3 sequences, 20% to 25% of them appearing once. Sequenced input: blood, either unsorted or a sorted T cell fraction (not recorded which). The receptors derive from a male donor with ankylosing spondylitis or in good health (not recorded which).

This clonotype showed up just a few times. This sequence joins TRBV20-1 and TRBJ2-7; D might be TRBD1 (5 bases). The V and J ends lost 2 bases and 4 bases respectively, with 15 bases between them. The CDR3 sequence is 14 residues long. Germline V gene data show CDR1 as DFQATT and CDR2 as SNEGSKA (reference sequence). Here the CDR3 reads CSARPPREGYEQYF. The CDR3, as DNA: TGCAGTGCTAGACCCCCCAGGGAAGGGTACGAGCAGTACTTC.

This chain connects TRBV4-1 to TRBJ2-1; perhaps TRBD2 as D (5 bases). Trimming left V 1 base short and J 4 bases short, with 11 bases between. From germline, CDR1 is MGHRA and CDR2 YSYEKL. This CDR3 region has 15 residues. CDR3: CASSQGAERYNEQFF. Here the CDR3 DNA reads TGCGCCAGCAGCCAAGGAGCGGAACGATACAATGAGCAGTTCTTC.

This clonotype was seen only a few times. V is TRBV30 and J is TRBJ2-7; no definite D call. CDR1 and CDR2 from the germline V gene are GTSNPN and SVGIG (reference sequence). Trimming took 7 bases from V and 2 from J, leaving 9 bases between them. CDR3 size: 11 residues. CDR3 protein: CASAVAYEQYF. The CDR3 bases are TGTGCCTCTGCCGTCGCCTACGAGCAGTACTTC.

The chain combines TRBV30 with TRBJ2-7; D is unresolved. The germline gives CDR1 GTSNPN, CDR2 SVGIG (reference sequence). Trimming removed 1 base at V and 4 bases at J, with 8 bases between. This CDR3 contains 12 residues. DNA of the CDR3: TGTGCCTGGAGTGATCGGGTTTACGAGCAGTACTTC. As protein: CAWSDRVYEQYF. The full variable domain, completed using reference TRBV30 and TRBJ2-7, is SQTIHQWPATLVQPVGSPLSLECTVEGTSNPNLYWYRQAAGRGLQLLFYSVGIGQISSEVPQNLSASRPQDRQFILSSKKLLLSDSGFYLCAWSDRVYEQYFGPGTRLTVT.

The chain employs TRBV29-1 and TRBJ2-3; TRBD1 might be the D (5 bases). The CDR3 runs 12 residues. The V end lost 8 bases, the J end lost 1 base, and 10 bases lay between the germline ends. In germline, CDR1 is SQVTM, CDR2 ANQGSEA. The CDR3 region has the DNA TGCAGCACCACGACAGGCACAGATACGCAGTATTTT. It codes for CSTTTGTDTQYF.

This clonotype has only a few counts. The chain is built from TRBV4-1 and TRBJ1-1; tentatively, D is TRBD1 (6 bases). This CDR3 has 17 amino acids. Germline V gene data show CDR1 as MGHRA and CDR2 as YSYEKL. V dropped 1 base and J dropped 1 base, with 16 bases sitting between them. CDR3 DNA sequence: TGCGCCAGCAGCCAAGGCCGAGAACAGGGATGGAACACTGAAGCTTTCTTT. Translated: CASSQGREQGWNTEAFF.

This clonotype has a handful of counts. The V and J genes are TRBV28 and TRBJ2-7, with D hard to call. V shed 6 bases and J shed 5 bases, with 23 bases lying between them. Germline lookup yields CDR1 MDHEN and CDR2 SYDVKM. This CDR3 is built from 16 residues. The CDR3 reads CASSPLPGRSLNEQYF. Here the CDR3 DNA reads TGTGCCAGCAGCCCACTCCCCGGCAGGAGCCTGAACGAGCAGTACTTC.